This TCR beta chain was documented in a study of blood T cell repertoires in COVID-19 (dated by TCRdb to the early 2020s). About the study as a whole: Samples from collaborators originated in the United States, Italy and Spain and spanned both the acute and convalescent phases of COVID-19. The prospective study material was composed of cDNA or gDNA derived from T cells, B-cell-depleted T cells, or PBMCs. The dataset comprised deeply sampled blood TCRbeta repertoires from subjects exposed to, actively infected with, or recovered from COVID-19. The repertoires were made available in a free public database intended to serve as a resource for research on the immune response to SARS-CoV-2. The samples were drawn from the first 160 participants of the ongoing ImmuneRACE study and from over 950 subjects provided by 6 global collaborators. Nearly every sample came with metadata listing a de-identified subject ID, COVID-19 status, age in years and sex. Where available, HLA class I and class II types were taken from metadata supplied by the sample provider and were not determined by assay-based typing. Overall study outcomes, separate from this receptor: The quantity of clinical and demographic metadata differed by source and by participant and was supplied without curation.

To note about this clone: Its antigen specificity is not known. No base quality values were provided; no much bigger clone lies one nucleotide off.

One collaborating source in Seattle enrolled patients during active infection and followed them longitudinally through the course of disease. Each collaborating institution followed its own protocols to collect whole blood in K2EDTA tubes. Collaborator samples were shipped for TCRbeta analysis as frozen whole blood, isolated PBMCs, or DNA extracted from either sample type. The immunoSEQ Assay, a bias-controlled multiplex PCR, was used to amplify TCRbeta CDR3 regions from genomic DNA. The paper's data handling went like this. The number of nucleated cells in each sample was estimated by amplification of reference gene primers within the assay. To quantify the absolute abundance of each unique TCRbeta CDR3 rearrangement, sequence reads were collapsed and filtered. Productive Simpson clonality was computed per sample as the square root of Simpson's diversity index over productive rearrangements. As stored in TCRdb, this immuneACCESS dataset retains in-frame rearrangements with V and J assigned. A fraction of the clones does not appear; measured against another copy, unresolved V genes explain less than half of the discrepancy, and the remainder lacks a known reason. That table gives V, J and clone size, and the DNA gave D and trimming. Within this sample are around 210,000 clones, with 75% to 85% of them counted one time only. The top ten constitute 4.5% to 5.5% of the sample.

The CDR3 covers 14 residues, taking in both the cysteine and the phenylalanine. Only the CDR3 portion is preserved as DNA: 42 bases, with reading frame beginning at the first base. Germline trimming amounts to 6 bases on V and 4 bases on J, with 7 as the count of junction bases outside the gene matches. Reading the germline V gene gives CDR1 MNHEY and CDR2 SVGAGI. The clonotype was recovered from a man aged 50 or older with COVID-19, enrolled during active disease. The sequenced sample was peripheral blood. The chain uses TRBV6-5 and TRBJ2-7; TRBD1 fits 9 bases in the junction. The CDR3: CASSKDRGGYEQYF. In nucleotides, the sequence is TGTGCCAGCAGCAAGGACAGGGGAGGTTACGAGCAGTACTTC.